This entry concerns a single T cell receptor (beta chain). Both 60 Vbeta primers and 13 Jbeta primers went into the PCR. Sequencing used immunoSEQ multiplex PCR; TCRdb keeps in-frame clones, though not all of them. The repertoire holds over 60,000 clones, roughly 70% seen once, with about an eighth in the top ten. This specimen comes from a study of cytomegalovirus exposure and HLA in healthy donors. Trimming took off 1 base at V and 2 bases at J, with 11 bases between the two ends. This CDR3 has 15 amino acids. From germline, CDR1 is SGHAT and CDR2 FQNNGV. The chain joins TRBV11-2 to TRBJ1-2; unclear D gene. This clonotype was sampled from a man aged 70-80 years in good health and CMV-seronegative. Input material: PBMCs. The CDR3 DNA reads as TGTGCCAGCAGCTTAGCTGAAGGAGCGAACTATGGCTACACCTTC. This encodes CASSLAEGANYGYTF.